Listed below are T cell receptor beta chains from one sample, sequenced in a study of response to subunit inactivated influenza vaccine. TCRdb re-called the RT-PCR reads through MiXCR, storing one row per CDR3 protein. The table shows fewer than 250,000 distinct CDR3 sequences, with approximately 14% occurring only once. The sequenced sample was CD8+ T cells sorted from PBMCs, obtained roughly 5 days after vaccination. Source of these receptors: a man over 45 who received an inactivated influenza vaccine. Both conserved end residues are part of each CDR3. Each record gives: clone size, V gene, J gene, D gene, CDR3 DNA, CDR3 protein. A D gene is named only where the DNA matches it firmly. Some rows mark clone size as missing; the rest say once, few, many or name a class of expanded clone.

clone size: .
V gene: TRBV18
J gene: TRBJ1-2
D gene: .
CDR3 DNA: TGTGCCAGCTCACCGGAGGGAGTACGGCTAAACTATGGCTACACCTTC
CDR3 protein: CASSPEGVRLNYGYTF

clone size: .
V gene: TRBV6-1
J gene: TRBJ1-4
D gene: .
CDR3 DNA: TGTGCCAGCAGTGAAGCCCGAGCTTTCGCAACTAATGAAAAACTGTTTTTT
CDR3 protein: CASSEARAFATNEKLFF

clone size: .
V gene: TRBV27
J gene: TRBJ1-1
D gene: TRBD1
CDR3 DNA: TGTGCCAGCAGTTTGGTACAGGGGGCCACTGAAGCTTTCTTT
CDR3 protein: CASSLVQGATEAFF

clone size: many
V gene: TRBV28
J gene: TRBJ2-3
D gene: .
CDR3 DNA: TGTGCCAGCAGTTTATCTGGAGGTGGAGATACGCAGTATTTT
CDR3 protein: CASSLSGGGDTQYF

clone size: many
V gene: TRBV29-1
J gene: TRBJ2-7
D gene: TRBD2
CDR3 DNA: TGCAGCGGGATACTAGCGGGAGGGTTTTACGAGCAGTACTTC
CDR3 protein: CSGILAGGFYEQYF

clone size: .
V gene: TRBV4-3
J gene: TRBJ2-3
D gene: TRBD2
CDR3 DNA: TGCGCCAGCAGCCTAACACCGGGGGGGCGACGCACAGATACGCAGTATTTT
CDR3 protein: CASSLTPGGRRTDTQYF

clone size: .
V gene: TRBV6-5
J gene: TRBJ1-3
D gene: .
CDR3 DNA: TGTGCCAGCAGGGACTCAGGGACATTCTCTGGAAACACCATATATTTT
CDR3 protein: CASRDSGTFSGNTIYF

clone size: .
V gene: TRBV7-9
J gene: TRBJ1-2
D gene: .
CDR3 DNA: TGTGCCAGCAGCCTATCGGGACTGAACAACTATGGCTACACCTTC
CDR3 protein: CASSLSGLNNYGYTF

clone size: many
V gene: TRBV24-1
J gene: TRBJ2-1
D gene: TRBD2
CDR3 DNA: TGTGCCACCAGTGATTTTTTGGGGCGGGGGGAACATGAGCAGTTCTTC
CDR3 protein: CATSDFLGRGEHEQFF

clone size: .
V gene: TRBV5-1
J gene: TRBJ2-7
D gene: .
CDR3 DNA: TGCGCCAGCAGCTTGGAACCATACCAAACGGTCTACGAGCAGTACTTC
CDR3 protein: CASSLEPYQTVYEQYF

clone size: .
V gene: TRBV2
J gene: TRBJ2-2
D gene: .
CDR3 DNA: TGTGCCAGCCGGTTGTTGGGCAGTAACACCGGGGAGCTGTTTTTT
CDR3 protein: CASRLLGSNTGELFF

clone size: few
V gene: TRBV4-3
J gene: TRBJ2-1
D gene: TRBD1
CDR3 DNA: TGCGCCAGCAGCCACTTGGACAGGGGCTCCTACAATGAGCAGTTCTTC
CDR3 protein: CASSHLDRGSYNEQFF

clone size: .
V gene: TRBV10-2
J gene: TRBJ2-1
D gene: TRBD2
CDR3 DNA: TGCGCCAGCTCGAGCGGGAGGCCGGAGGGGGAGCAGTTCTTC
CDR3 protein: CASSSGRPEGEQFF

clone size: .
V gene: TRBV7-8
J gene: TRBJ1-5
D gene: TRBD1
CDR3 DNA: TGTGCCAGCAGAGCCAGAGGACAGGGAGACAATCAGCCCCAGCATTTT
CDR3 protein: CASRARGQGDNQPQHF

clone size: few
V gene: TRBV5-1
J gene: TRBJ2-5
D gene: TRBD2
CDR3 DNA: TGCGCCAGCAGCTTGGAACTTCTAGCGGAAGAGACCCAGTACTTC
CDR3 protein: CASSLELLAEETQYF

clone size: few
V gene: TRBV2
J gene: TRBJ2-7
D gene: .
CDR3 DNA: TGTGCCAGCAGTGAATCTGTCGGAATCGGGTACGAGCAGTACTTC
CDR3 protein: CASSESVGIGYEQYF

clone size: few
V gene: TRBV6-1
J gene: TRBJ2-7
D gene: .
CDR3 DNA: TGTGCCAGCAGTGACTTGTGGGGCTACGAGCAGTACTTC
CDR3 protein: CASSDLWGYEQYF

clone size: few
V gene: TRBV2
J gene: TRBJ2-5
D gene: TRBD2
CDR3 DNA: TGTGCCAGCAGTGCGACTAGCGGGGGGGCTGGAGAGACCCAGTACTTC
CDR3 protein: CASSATSGGAGETQYF

clone size: .
V gene: TRBV5-5
J gene: TRBJ2-5
D gene: TRBD1
CDR3 DNA: TGTGCCAGCAGCTTGGCAGGGGGTCTCCAAGAGACCCAGTACTTC
CDR3 protein: CASSLAGGLQETQYF

clone size: few
V gene: TRBV7-8
J gene: TRBJ2-7
D gene: .
CDR3 DNA: TGTGCCAGCAGCTTAATAGGACAGCAGAGCTCCTACGAGCAGTACTTC
CDR3 protein: CASSLIGQQSSYEQYF

clone size: .
V gene: TRBV27
J gene: TRBJ2-1
D gene: TRBD2
CDR3 DNA: TGTGCCAGCAGGAGCGGGGAGTACAATGAGCAGTTCTTC
CDR3 protein: CASRSGEYNEQFF

clone size: .
V gene: TRBV6-2/TRBV6-3
J gene: TRBJ1-2
D gene: .
CDR3 DNA: TGTGCCAGCAGTTATACGGATGTCTATGGCTACACCTTC
CDR3 protein: CASSYTDVYGYTF

clone size: .
V gene: TRBV3-1
J gene: TRBJ2-1
D gene: TRBD2
CDR3 DNA: TGTGCCAGCAACCGCGGGAGGGCAGCGGACTCCTACAATGAGCAGTTCTTC
CDR3 protein: CASNRGRAADSYNEQFF

clone size: .
V gene: TRBV28
J gene: TRBJ1-1
D gene: .
CDR3 DNA: TGTGCCAGCAGGGCTGGGGGCCTCACTGAAGCTTTCTTT
CDR3 protein: CASRAGGLTEAFF

clone size: .
V gene: TRBV18
J gene: TRBJ2-3
D gene: .
CDR3 DNA: TGTGCCAGCTCACCACCGGGACGGGGTACGCAGTATTTT
CDR3 protein: CASSPPGRGTQYF

clone size: .
V gene: TRBV7-9
J gene: TRBJ1-2
D gene: .
CDR3 DNA: TGTGCCAGCAGCTTAGGAGGAGATAGCTACACCTTC
CDR3 protein: CASSLGGDSYTF

clone size: many
V gene: TRBV4-1
J gene: TRBJ1-1
D gene: .
CDR3 DNA: TGCGCCAGCAGCCACCGTTTGAACACTGAAGCTTTCTTT
CDR3 protein: CASSHRLNTEAFF

clone size: few
V gene: TRBV24-1
J gene: TRBJ2-1
D gene: .
CDR3 DNA: TGTGCCACCAGTCCCGGGACAGAGCAGTTCTTC
CDR3 protein: CATSPGTEQFF

clone size: .
V gene: TRBV6-1
J gene: TRBJ2-7
D gene: .
CDR3 DNA: TGTGCCAGCAGCTCCCGTAGCACCAGGACTCCCTACGAGCAGTACTTC
CDR3 protein: CASSSRSTRTPYEQYF

clone size: many
V gene: TRBV6-2/TRBV6-3
J gene: TRBJ2-2
D gene: .
CDR3 DNA: TGTGCCAGCTATGGGCCCAATCGGGGCACCGGGGAGCTGTTTTTT
CDR3 protein: CASYGPNRGTGELFF

clone size: few
V gene: TRBV7-9
J gene: TRBJ2-1
D gene: TRBD2
CDR3 DNA: TGTGCCAGCAGCTTAGAGCGGGGTGCCTACAATGAGCAGTTCTTC
CDR3 protein: CASSLERGAYNEQFF

clone size: few
V gene: TRBV7-8
J gene: TRBJ2-3
D gene: .
CDR3 DNA: TGTGCCAGCAGCTCCGAAACGGGCTATCGTGGCACAGATACGCAGTATTTT
CDR3 protein: CASSSETGYRGTDTQYF

clone size: many
V gene: TRBV29-1
J gene: TRBJ2-1
D gene: TRBD2
CDR3 DNA: TGCAGCGTGGGACTAGACTGGGGCAATGAGCAGTTCTTC
CDR3 protein: CSVGLDWGNEQFF